The sequence of this T cell receptor beta chain was determined in a study of blood T cell repertoires in COVID-19. Study information: Samples of COVID-19 (acute and convalescent) were obtained from the United States, Italy and Spain. Sources were T cells, B-cell-depleted T cells, or PBMCs; the material itself was cDNA or gDNA.

The authors' processing: Amplification from reference gene primers served as the basis for estimated nucleated cell counts. Profiled with immunoSEQ multiplex PCR; TCRdb holds only in-frame clones, not every one. The V and J calls and the clone size are those of that table, but D and trimming were determined from the DNA. The table includes around 190,000 clones, about 79% detected once. V was trimmed by 5 bases and J by 1 base, leaving 8 bases between them. Germline-derived CDR1 and CDR2 are SGHTA and FQGNSA. This CDR3 has 13 amino acids. The receptor was isolated from a human donor in a cohort sampled during active COVID-19. J is TRBJ1-2 and V is TRBV7-2, with D hard to call. The source material was peripheral blood. CDR3 region: CASSLTLNYGYTF. The CDR3 region has the DNA TGTGCCAGCAGCCTGACACTTAACTATGGCTACACCTTC.